These T cell receptor beta chains were read from a single sample in a study of post-analysis software for immune sequencing data. TCRdb used MiXCR to reprocess the PCR reads, holding one entry per CDR3 protein. The sample contains hundreds of thousands of distinct CDR3 sequences, around 40% of which appear only once. Sequenced sample: blood. These receptor sequences come from a girl aged 10 to 17 with multiple sclerosis. CDR3s include the opening cysteine and the closing phenylalanine or tryptophan. The D gene is left open where the match is weak. Clone size is given for some rows only: seen once, a few or many times, or a class if the clone is expanded.

TRBJ2-5 TRBV7-6 . . CASSPRGGGQETQYF TGTGCCAGCAGCCCCAGAGGAGGAGGGCAAGAGACCCAGTACTTC
TRBJ2-1 TRBV20-1 TRBD2 few CSAEGTSGHNEQFF TGCAGTGCTGAGGGGACTAGCGGTCACAATGAGCAGTTCTTC
TRBJ2-3 TRBV27 TRBD2 . CASSYGGGGWDTQYF TGTGCCAGCAGTTACGGCGGGGGAGGGTGGGATACGCAGTATTTT
TRBJ2-7 TRBV6-5 . . CASAADSYEQYF TGTGCCAGCGCCGCAGACTCCTACGAGCAGTACTTC
TRBJ2-4 TRBV28 . . CASSFTGLAVTGEQYF TGTGCCAGCAGTTTTACGGGACTTGCCGTAACGGGGGAGCAGTACTTC
TRBJ1-5 TRBV7-9 . many CASFRRRPQHF TGTGCCAGCTTTAGGCGGCGTCCCCAGCATTTT
TRBJ2-7 TRBV7-9 . few CASSSTLLLSKIYEQYF TGTGCCAGCAGCTCTACACTCCTTTTAAGTAAAATCTACGAGCAGTACTTC
TRBJ1-5 TRBV12-3/TRBV12-4 TRBD1 . CASTSDRGPLQPQHF TGTGCCAGCACCTCTGACAGGGGGCCGCTTCAGCCCCAGCATTTT
TRBJ2-5 TRBV9 TRBD1 . CASSGDREETQYF TGTGCCAGCAGCGGGGACAGGGAAGAGACCCAGTACTTC
TRBJ2-3 TRBV12-3/TRBV12-4 TRBD2 few CASGSGGAASTDTQYF TGTGCCAGCGGGAGCGGGGGGGCCGCGTCCACAGATACGCAGTATTTT
TRBJ2-3 TRBV29-1 TRBD1 . CSVEDRGQSTDMQYF TGCAGCGTTGAAGATCGGGGACAGAGCACAGATATGCAGTATTTT
TRBJ2-7 TRBV4-1 . . CASSQLTDSYEQYF TGCGCCAGCAGCCAGTTGACAGACTCCTACGAGCAGTACTTC
TRBJ2-7 TRBV24-1 . few CATRDDPHPVGCAYEQYF TGTGCCACCAGGGATGATCCCCACCCGGTAGGGTGTGCCTACGAGCAGTACTTC
TRBJ2-1 TRBV24-1 . . CATSDSRTFYNEQFF TGTGCCACCAGTGATTCGCGGACCTTCTACAATGAGCAGTTCTTC
TRBJ2-1 TRBV7-8 . . CASSFGVTNEQFF TGTGCCAGCAGCTTCGGGGTTACCAATGAGCAGTTCTTC
TRBJ1-6 TRBV4-2 . . CASSQDYQGSSYNSPLHF TGTGCCAGCAGCCAAGATTACCAGGGCAGCTCCTATAATTCACCCCTCCACTTT
TRBJ1-2 TRBV25-1 TRBD1 few CASRPSDRRYGYTF TGTGCCAGCAGGCCCTCGGACAGGCGATATGGCTACACCTTC
TRBJ2-1 TRBV25-1 . few CASRRGHLSYNEQFF TGTGCCAGCAGGAGGGGTCATCTGTCCTACAATGAGCAGTTCTTC
TRBJ2-7 TRBV3-1 . . CASSDGTIISYEQYF TGTGCCAGCAGCGATGGGACAATAATCTCCTACGAGCAGTACTTC
TRBJ2-5 TRBV7-2 . few CASSLGPGPPPQYF TGTGCCAGCAGCTTAGGCCCCGGGCCTCCACCCCAGTACTTC
TRBJ2-7 TRBV20-1 TRBD2 . CSAAPGGTSVVYAQYF TGCAGTGCTGCCCCCGGGGGGACTAGTGTTGTCTACGCGCAGTACTTC
TRBJ1-1 TRBV12-3/TRBV12-4 TRBD1 . CASSPLDRLNTEAFF TGTGCCAGCAGTCCCCTGGACAGGTTGAACACTGAAGCTTTCTTT
TRBJ1-1 TRBV24-1 . . CATSDSRSTEAFF TGTGCCACCAGTGACTCGAGGAGCACTGAAGCTTTCTTT
TRBJ1-2 TRBV12-3/TRBV12-4 TRBD1 . CASSPPDRARWGYTF TGTGCCAGCAGCCCCCCCGACAGGGCGAGGTGGGGCTACACCTTC
TRBJ2-3 TRBV12-3/TRBV12-4 TRBD2 . CASRQTWTSGRAAPQYF TGTGCCAGCAGGCAAACTTGGACTAGCGGGAGGGCCGCCCCGCAGTATTTT
TRBJ2-7 TRBV5-1 . few CASSLEGGYYEQYF TGCGCCAGCAGCTTGGAAGGAGGGTACTACGAGCAGTACTTC
TRBJ2-7 TRBV2 . . CASSVGTKYEQYF TGTGCCAGCAGTGTTGGGACAAAGTACGAGCAGTACTTC
TRBJ2-3 TRBV24-1 TRBD2 once CATSDSGLRDTQYF TGTGCCACCAGTGATTCGGGACTACGGGATACGCAGTATTTT
TRBJ1-5 TRBV12-3/TRBV12-4 . few CASSGGSVNQPQHF TGTGCCAGCAGTGGGGGTTCGGTGAATCAGCCCCAGCATTTT
TRBJ1-1 TRBV29-1 . . CSVDGPNTEAFF TGCAGCGTTGATGGTCCGAACACTGAAGCTTTCTTT
TRBJ2-7 TRBV5-1 . . CASSRGPSGPEQYF TGCGCCAGCAGCCGCGGCCCCTCTGGCCCCGAGCAGTACTTC
TRBJ2-1 TRBV12-3/TRBV12-4 TRBD2 few CASSLALSGLADNEQFF TGTGCCAGCAGTTTAGCCTTATCGGGACTAGCGGACAATGAGCAGTTCTTC
TRBJ2-6 TRBV12-3/TRBV12-4 TRBD1 once CASSKGDRSSGANVLTF TGTGCCAGCTCTAAGGGGGACAGAAGTTCTGGGGCCAACGTCCTGACTTTC
TRBJ2-1 TRBV5-1 . many CASSLGGDEQFF TGTGCCAGCAGCTTAGGGGGGGATGAGCAGTTCTTC
TRBJ2-5 TRBV6-2/TRBV6-3 TRBD1 . CASSQGTAQETQYF TGTGCCAGCAGTCAAGGGACAGCCCAAGAGACCCAGTACTTC
TRBJ1-2 TRBV4-2 . . CASSQDSGNYGYTF TGTGCCAGCAGCCAAGATTCAGGGAACTATGGCTACACCTTC
TRBJ1-1 TRBV7-2 . few CASSLTSSGTEAFF TGTGCCAGCAGCTTAACTTCCTCAGGAACTGAAGCTTTCTTT
TRBJ2-5 TRBV11-2 . . CASSPGVETQYF TGTGCCAGCAGCCCAGGGGTGGAGACCCAGTACTTC
TRBJ2-3 TRBV6-1 TRBD2 . CASSERPSGISTQYF TGTGCCAGCAGTGAACGGCCTAGCGGGATATCTACGCAGTATTTT
TRBJ2-1 TRBV6-6 . few CATRRAVTKVSYNEQFF TGTGCCACTCGGCGGGCGGTAACGAAAGTTTCCTACAATGAGCAGTTCTTC
TRBJ2-7 TRBV12-3/TRBV12-4 . few CASSFPGVPYEQYF TGTGCCAGCAGTTTTCCAGGGGTGCCCTACGAGCAGTACTTC
TRBJ2-3 TRBV28 . . CASSFGGLTDTQYF TGTGCCAGCAGTTTCGGGGGCCTCACAGATACGCAGTATTTT
TRBJ2-2 TRBV20-1 TRBD2 . CNWGGEDTGELFF TGCAACTGGGGAGGGGAAGACACCGGGGAGCTGTTTTTT
TRBJ1-5 TRBV6-5 . . CASRDRFSNQPQHF TGTGCCAGCAGGGACCGGTTTAGCAATCAGCCCCAGCATTTT
TRBJ2-7 TRBV10-2 . . CASTQHRGYEQYF TGCGCCAGCACCCAGCACCGGGGCTACGAGCAGTACTTC
TRBJ1-2 TRBV5-1 TRBD1 . CASSQRQGSGGYTF TGCGCCAGCAGCCAGAGACAGGGGTCGGGAGGCTACACCTTC
TRBJ2-5 TRBV4-1 . few CASSDWRGHKETQYF TGCGCCAGCAGCGATTGGAGAGGCCACAAAGAGACCCAGTACTTC